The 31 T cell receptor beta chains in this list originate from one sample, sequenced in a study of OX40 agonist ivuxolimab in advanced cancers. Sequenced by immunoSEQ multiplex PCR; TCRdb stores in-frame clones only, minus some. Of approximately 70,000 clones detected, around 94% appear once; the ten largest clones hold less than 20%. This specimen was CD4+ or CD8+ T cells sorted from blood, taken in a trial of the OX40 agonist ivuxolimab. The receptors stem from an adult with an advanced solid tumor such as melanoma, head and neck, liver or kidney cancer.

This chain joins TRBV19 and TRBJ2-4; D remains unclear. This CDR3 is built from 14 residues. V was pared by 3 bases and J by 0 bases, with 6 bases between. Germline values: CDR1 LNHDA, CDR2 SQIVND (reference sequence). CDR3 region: CASSIRLAKNIQYF. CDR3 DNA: TGTGCCAGTAGTATCAGATTAGCCAAAAACATTCAGTACTTC. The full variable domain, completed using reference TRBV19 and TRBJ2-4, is DGGITQSPKYLFRKEGQNVTLSCEQNLNHDAMYWYRQDPGQGLRLIYYSQIVNDFQKGDIAEGYSVSREKKESFPLTVTSAQKNPTAFYLCASSIRLAKNIQYFGAGTRLSVL.

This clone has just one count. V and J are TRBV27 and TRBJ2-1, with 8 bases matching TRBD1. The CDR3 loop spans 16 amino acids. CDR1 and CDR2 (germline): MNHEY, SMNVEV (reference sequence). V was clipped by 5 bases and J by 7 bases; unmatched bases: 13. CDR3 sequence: CASSAGPRGRINEQFF. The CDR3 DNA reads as TGTGCCAGCAGTGCCGGCCCCAGGGGGCGCATAAATGAGCAGTTCTTC.

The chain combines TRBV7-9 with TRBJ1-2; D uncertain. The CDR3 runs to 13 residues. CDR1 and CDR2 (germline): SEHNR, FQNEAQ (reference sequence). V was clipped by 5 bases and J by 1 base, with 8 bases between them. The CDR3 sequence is CASSPSLNYGYTF. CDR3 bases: TGTGCCAGCAGCCCCAGCCTTAACTATGGCTACACCTTC.

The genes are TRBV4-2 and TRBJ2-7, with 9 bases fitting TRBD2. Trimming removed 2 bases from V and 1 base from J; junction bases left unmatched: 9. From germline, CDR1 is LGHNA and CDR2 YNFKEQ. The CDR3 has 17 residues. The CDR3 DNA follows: TGTGCCAGCAGCCAAACGTTAGCGGGAGAAGTATCCTACGAGCAGTACTTC. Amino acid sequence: CASSQTLAGEVSYEQYF.

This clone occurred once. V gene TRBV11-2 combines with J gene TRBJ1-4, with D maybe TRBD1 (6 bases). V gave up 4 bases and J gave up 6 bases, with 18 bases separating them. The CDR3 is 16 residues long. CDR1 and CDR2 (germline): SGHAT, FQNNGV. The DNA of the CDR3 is TGTGCCAGCAGCTCTTGGGGGCCGGGGGTTGATGAAAAACTGTTTTTT. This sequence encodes CASSSWGPGVDEKLFF.

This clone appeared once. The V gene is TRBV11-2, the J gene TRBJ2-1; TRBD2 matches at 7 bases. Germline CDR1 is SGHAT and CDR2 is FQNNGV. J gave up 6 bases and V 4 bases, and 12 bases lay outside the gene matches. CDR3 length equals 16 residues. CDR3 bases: TGTGCCAGCAGCTCCGGTCCGTGGCTAGCGGCCAATGAGCAGTTCTTC. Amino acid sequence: CASSSGPWLAANEQFF. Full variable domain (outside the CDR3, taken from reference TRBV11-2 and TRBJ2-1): EAGVAQSPRYKIIEKRQSVAFWCNPISGHATLYWYQQILGQGPKLLIQFQNNGVVDDSQLPKDRFSAERLKGVDSTLKIQPAKLEDSAVYLCASSSGPWLAANEQFFGPGTRLTVL.

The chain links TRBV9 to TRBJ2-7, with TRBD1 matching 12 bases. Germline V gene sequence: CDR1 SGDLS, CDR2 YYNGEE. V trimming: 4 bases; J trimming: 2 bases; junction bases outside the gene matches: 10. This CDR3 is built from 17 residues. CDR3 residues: CASSLGQGASQTYEQYF. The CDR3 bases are TGTGCCAGCAGCCTGGGACAGGGGGCATCCCAAACCTACGAGCAGTACTTC.

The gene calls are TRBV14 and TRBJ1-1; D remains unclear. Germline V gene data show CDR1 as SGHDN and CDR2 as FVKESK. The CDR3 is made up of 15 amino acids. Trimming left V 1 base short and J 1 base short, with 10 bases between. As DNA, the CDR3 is TGTGCCAGCAGCCAAGTGGGCGACGGGAACACTGAAGCTTTCTTT. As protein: CASSQVGDGNTEAFF. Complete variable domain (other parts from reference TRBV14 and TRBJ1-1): EAGVTQFPSHSVIEKGQTVTLRCDPISGHDNLYWYRRVMGKEIKFLLHFVKESKQDESGMPNNRFLAERTGGTYSTLKVQPAELEDSGVYFCASSQVGDGNTEAFFGQGTRLTVV.

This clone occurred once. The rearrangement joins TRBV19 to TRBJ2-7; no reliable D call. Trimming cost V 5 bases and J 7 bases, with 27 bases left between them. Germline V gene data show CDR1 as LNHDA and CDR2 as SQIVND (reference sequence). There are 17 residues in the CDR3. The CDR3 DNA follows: TGTGCCAGTAGTTCCTCGCTTAAGAGAGGTTCCCCTGGGGAGCAGTACTTC. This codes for CASSSSLKRGSPGEQYF.

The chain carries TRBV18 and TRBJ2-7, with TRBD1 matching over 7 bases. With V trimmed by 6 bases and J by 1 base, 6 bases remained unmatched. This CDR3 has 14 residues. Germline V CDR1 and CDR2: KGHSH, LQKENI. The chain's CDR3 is CASSRQGNSYEQYF. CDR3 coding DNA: TGTGCCAGCTCTCGACAGGGCAATTCCTACGAGCAGTACTTC.

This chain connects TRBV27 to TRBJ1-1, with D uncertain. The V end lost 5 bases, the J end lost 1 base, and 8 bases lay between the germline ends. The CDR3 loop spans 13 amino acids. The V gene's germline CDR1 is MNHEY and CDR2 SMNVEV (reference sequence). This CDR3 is CASSGEPNTEAFF. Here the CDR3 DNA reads TGTGCCAGCAGTGGGGAACCGAACACTGAAGCTTTCTTT.

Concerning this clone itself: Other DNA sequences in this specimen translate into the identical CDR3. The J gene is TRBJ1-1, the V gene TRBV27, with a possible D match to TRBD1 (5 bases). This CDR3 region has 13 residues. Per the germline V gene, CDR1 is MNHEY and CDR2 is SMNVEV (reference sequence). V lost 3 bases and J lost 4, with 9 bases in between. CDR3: CASSFRGSTEAFF. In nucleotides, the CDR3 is TGTGCCAGCAGTTTCCGGGGGAGCACTGAAGCTTTCTTT.

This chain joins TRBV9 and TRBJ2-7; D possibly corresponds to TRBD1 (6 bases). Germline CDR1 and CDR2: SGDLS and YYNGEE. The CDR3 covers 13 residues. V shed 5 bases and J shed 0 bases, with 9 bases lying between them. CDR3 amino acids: CASSGGLSYEQYF. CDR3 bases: TGTGCCAGCAGTGGGGGCCTCTCCTACGAGCAGTACTTC. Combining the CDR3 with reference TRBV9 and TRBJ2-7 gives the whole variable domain DSGVTQTPKHLITATGQRVTLRCSPRSGDLSVYWYQQSLDQGLQFLIQYYNGEERAKGNILERFSAQQFPDLHSELNLSSLELGDSALYFCASSGGLSYEQYFGPGTRLTVT.

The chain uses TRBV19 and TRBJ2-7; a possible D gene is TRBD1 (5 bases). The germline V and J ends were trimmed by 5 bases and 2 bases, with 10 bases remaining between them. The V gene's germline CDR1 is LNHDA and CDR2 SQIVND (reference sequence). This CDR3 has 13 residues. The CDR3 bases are TGTGCCAGTAGTGACGGACATACCTACGAGCAGTACTTC. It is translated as CASSDGHTYEQYF.

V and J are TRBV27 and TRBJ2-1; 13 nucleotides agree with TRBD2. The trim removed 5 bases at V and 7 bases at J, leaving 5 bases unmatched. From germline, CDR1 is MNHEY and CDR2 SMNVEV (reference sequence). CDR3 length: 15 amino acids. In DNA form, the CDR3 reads TGTGCCAGCAGTGCGACTAGCGGGGGGACGAATGAGCAGTTCTTC. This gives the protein CASSATSGGTNEQFF.

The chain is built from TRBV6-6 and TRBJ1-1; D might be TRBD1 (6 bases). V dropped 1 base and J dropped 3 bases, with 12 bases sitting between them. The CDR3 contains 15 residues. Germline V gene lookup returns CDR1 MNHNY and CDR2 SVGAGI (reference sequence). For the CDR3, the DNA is TGTGCCAGCAGTTACTGGGGGGGCAGGGACACTGAAGCTTTCTTT. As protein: CASSYWGGRDTEAFF.

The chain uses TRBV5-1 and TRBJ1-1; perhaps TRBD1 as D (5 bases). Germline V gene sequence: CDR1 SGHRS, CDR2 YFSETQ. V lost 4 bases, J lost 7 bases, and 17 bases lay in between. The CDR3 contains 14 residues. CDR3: CASSVGTSGFEAFF. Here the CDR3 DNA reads TGCGCCAGCAGCGTCGGGACCTCGGGGTTTGAAGCTTTCTTT.

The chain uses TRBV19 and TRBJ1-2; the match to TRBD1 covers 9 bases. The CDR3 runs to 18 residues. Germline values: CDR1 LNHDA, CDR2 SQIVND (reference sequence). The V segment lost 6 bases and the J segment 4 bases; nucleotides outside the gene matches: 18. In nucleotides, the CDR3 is TGTGCCAGTAGCACCCTGTTCGTACAGGGGGCCTCCCTCTATGGCTACACCTTC. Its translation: CASSTLFVQGASLYGYTF.

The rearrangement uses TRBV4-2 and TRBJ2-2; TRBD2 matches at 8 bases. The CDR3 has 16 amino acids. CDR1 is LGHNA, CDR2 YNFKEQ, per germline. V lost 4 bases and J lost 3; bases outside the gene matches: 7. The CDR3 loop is CASSPSLAAYTGELFF. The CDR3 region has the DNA TGTGCCAGCAGCCCATCACTAGCGGCTTACACCGGGGAGCTGTTTTTT.

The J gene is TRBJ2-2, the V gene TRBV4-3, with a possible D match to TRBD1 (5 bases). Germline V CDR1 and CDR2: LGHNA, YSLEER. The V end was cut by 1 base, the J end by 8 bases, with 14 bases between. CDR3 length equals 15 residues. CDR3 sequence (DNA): TGCGCCAGCAGCCAAGTCTGGCGGTCAGGGGGGGAGCTGTTTTTT. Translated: CASSQVWRSGGELFF.

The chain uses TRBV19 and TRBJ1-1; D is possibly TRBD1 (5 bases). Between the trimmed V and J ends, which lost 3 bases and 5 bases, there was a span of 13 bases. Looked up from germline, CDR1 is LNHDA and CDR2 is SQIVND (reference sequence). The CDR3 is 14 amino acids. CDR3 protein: CASSMYGTETEAFF. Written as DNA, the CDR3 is TGTGCCAGTAGTATGTATGGGACTGAGACTGAAGCTTTCTTT.

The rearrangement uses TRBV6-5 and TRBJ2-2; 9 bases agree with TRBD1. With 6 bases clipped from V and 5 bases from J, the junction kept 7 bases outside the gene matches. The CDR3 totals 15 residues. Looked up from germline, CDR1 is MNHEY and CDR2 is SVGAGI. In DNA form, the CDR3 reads TGTGCCAGCAGCAGACAGGGGGTAGAGACCGGGGAGCTGTTTTTT. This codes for CASSRQGVETGELFF.

Here the CDR3 reads CASSGRGNINEKLFF. The CDR3 bases are TGCGCCAGCAGCGGACGGGGAAATATTAATGAAAAACTGTTTTTT. The V and J genes are TRBV4-3 and TRBJ1-4; D is unresolved. The CDR3 runs 15 residues. Germline V lookup: CDR1 LGHNA, CDR2 YSLEER. Trimming took 5 bases from V and 4 from J, leaving 14 bases between them.

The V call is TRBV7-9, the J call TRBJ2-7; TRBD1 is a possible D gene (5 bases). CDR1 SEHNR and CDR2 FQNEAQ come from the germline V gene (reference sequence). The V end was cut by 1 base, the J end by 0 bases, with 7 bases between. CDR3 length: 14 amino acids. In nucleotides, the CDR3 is TGTGCCAGCAGCTTAGTAGGGGCCTCCTACGAGCAGTACTTC. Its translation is CASSLVGASYEQYF.

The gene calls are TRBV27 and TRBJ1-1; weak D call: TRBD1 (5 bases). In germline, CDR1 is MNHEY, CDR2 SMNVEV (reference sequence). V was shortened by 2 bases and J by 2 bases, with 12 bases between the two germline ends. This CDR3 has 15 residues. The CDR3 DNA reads TGTGCCAGCAGTTTAGGGGCAGGGTTTAACACTGAAGCTTTCTTT. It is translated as CASSLGAGFNTEAFF.

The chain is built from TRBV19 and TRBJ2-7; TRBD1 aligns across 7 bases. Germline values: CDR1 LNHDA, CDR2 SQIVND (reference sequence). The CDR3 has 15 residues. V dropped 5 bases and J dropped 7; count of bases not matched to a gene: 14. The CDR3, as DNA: TGTGCCAGTAGTTTATCCGGGACAGTGGTGGGGGAGCAGTACTTC. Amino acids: CASSLSGTVVGEQYF.

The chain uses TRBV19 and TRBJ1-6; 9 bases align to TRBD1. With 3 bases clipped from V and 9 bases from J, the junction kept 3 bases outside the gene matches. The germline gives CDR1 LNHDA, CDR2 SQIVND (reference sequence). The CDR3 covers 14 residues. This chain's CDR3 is CASSMTGGGSPLHF. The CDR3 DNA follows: TGTGCCAGTAGTATGACAGGGGGTGGTTCACCCCTCCACTTT.

CDR3 sequence: CASSIVWQPDAYEQYF. CDR3 in DNA: TGTGCCAGTAGTATAGTTTGGCAGCCCGATGCCTACGAGCAGTACTTC. The rearrangement links TRBV19 to TRBJ2-7; D not certain. Trimming removed 1 base from V and 2 bases from J, with 15 bases in between. The CDR3 totals 16 residues. Per germline, CDR1 LNHDA and CDR2 SQIVND (reference sequence). Full variable domain (remainder filled in from reference TRBV19 and TRBJ2-7): DGGITQSPKYLFRKEGQNVTLSCEQNLNHDAMYWYRQDPGQGLRLIYYSQIVNDFQKGDIAEGYSVSREKKESFPLTVTSAQKNPTAFYLCASSIVWQPDAYEQYFGPGTRLTVT.

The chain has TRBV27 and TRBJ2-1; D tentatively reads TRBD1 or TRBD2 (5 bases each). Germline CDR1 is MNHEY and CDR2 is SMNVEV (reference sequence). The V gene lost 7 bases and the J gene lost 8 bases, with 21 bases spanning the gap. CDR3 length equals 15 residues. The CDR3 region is CASIAPGPGPDEQFF. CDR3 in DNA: TGTGCCAGCATCGCCCCGGGACCGGGGCCTGATGAGCAGTTCTTC.

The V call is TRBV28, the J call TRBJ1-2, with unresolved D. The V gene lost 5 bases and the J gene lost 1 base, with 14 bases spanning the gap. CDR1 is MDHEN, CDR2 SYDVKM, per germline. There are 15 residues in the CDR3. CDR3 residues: CASSGGQYINYGYTF. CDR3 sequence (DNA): TGTGCCAGCAGTGGAGGCCAGTATATTAACTATGGCTACACCTTC.

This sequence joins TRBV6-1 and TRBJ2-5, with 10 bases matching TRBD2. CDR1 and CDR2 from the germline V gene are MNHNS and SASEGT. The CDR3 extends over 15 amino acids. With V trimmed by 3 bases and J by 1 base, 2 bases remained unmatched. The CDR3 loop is CASSDLAGAQETQYF. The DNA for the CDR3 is TGTGCCAGCAGTGACCTAGCGGGGGCCCAAGAGACCCAGTACTTC.